This entry is about one TCR beta chain. In the sorted-subset replicate PCRs, roughly 210 ng DNA, roughly 29,000 T cell genomes, was used. Method: immunoSEQ multiplex PCR; TCRdb's copy keeps in-frame clones and lacks some. The table includes about 600,000 clones, roughly 95% detected once. The sample is drawn from a study of shared clonotypes between healthy human individuals. Germline V lookup: CDR1 SGHNT, CDR2 YYREEE (reference sequence). The CDR3 is 15 amino acids. The V and J ends lost 4 bases and 4 bases, in that order; junction bases with no gene match: 7. Terminally differentiated effector memory CD45RA+ cells were excluded by CCR7 positive selection of CD45RO-negative cells.

The chain employs TRBV5-4 and TRBJ1-1, with 10 bases lining up with TRBD1. The source material was naive CD8+ T cells sorted from blood. This sequence originates from a woman in her 30s in good health. The DNA for the CDR3 is TGTGCCAGCAGCCCGGGACAGGGGATTTTCACTGAAGCTTTCTTT. Amino acids: CASSPGQGIFTEAFF. Based on the CDR3 plus reference TRBV5-4 and TRBJ1-1, the full variable domain is ETGVTQSPTHLIKTRGQQVTLRCSSQSGHNTVSWYQQALGQGPQFIFQYYREEENGRGNFPPRFSGLQFPNYSSELNVNALELDDSALYLCASSPGQGIFTEAFFGQGTRLTVV.